These 8 T cell receptor beta chains were sequenced from one sample in a study of Ad26.COV2.S vaccination and SARS-CoV-2 variants. Assay: immunoSEQ multiplex PCR; the TCRdb copy retains only in-frame clones and omits some. The top ten clones hold about 3.8% of a sample with some 350,000 clones, around 90% of them seen once. The sample here was peripheral blood, taken after recovery from COVID-19. The receptors were sampled from a human donor who had recovered from COVID-19.

V gene TRBV27 combines with J gene TRBJ1-5, with D tentatively TRBD1 (6 bases). V was clipped by 6 bases and J by 3 bases, with 12 bases between them. CDR3 length: 14 residues. Germline V lookup: CDR1 MNHEY, CDR2 SMNVEV (reference sequence). CDR3 sequence (DNA): TGTGCCAGCAGCCGCCCAGGGGCCAATCAGCCCCAGCATTTT. It translates to CASSRPGANQPQHF.

The chain joins TRBV27 to TRBJ2-7; D is possibly TRBD1 (5 bases). The ends were cut back, 6 bases at V and 1 base at J, with 16 bases in the middle. There are 15 residues in the CDR3. CDR1 is MNHEY and CDR2 is SMNVEV in the germline V gene (reference sequence). Written as DNA, the CDR3 is TGTGCCAGCAGCTGGGTCAGGGTCGGGTCCTACGAGCAGTACTTC. It yields the protein CASSWVRVGSYEQYF.

The chain links TRBV27 to TRBJ2-1; D remains unclear. V lost 7 bases to trimming and J lost 4 bases, with 14 bases between them. The CDR3 has 14 residues. CDR1 is MNHEY and CDR2 is SMNVEV in the germline V gene (reference sequence). The CDR3 nucleotides are TGTGCCAGCACCGTTTATGTGGGGTACAATGAGCAGTTCTTC. Its translation: CASTVYVGYNEQFF.

The rearrangement links TRBV7-8 to TRBJ2-2; 10 nucleotides agree with TRBD2. The CDR3 sequence is 14 residues long. CDR1 is SGHVS, CDR2 FQNEAQ, per germline. Unmatched junction bases numbered 1, after V lost 2 bases and J lost 7 bases. The CDR3 nucleotides read TGTGCCAGCAGCTTACTAGCGGGGGTCGGGGAGCTGTTTTTT. It codes for CASSLLAGVGELFF.

In nucleotides, the CDR3 is TGTGCCAGCAGCCAAGAGTGGCGGGGGGTCCAAGAGACCCAGTACTTC. Amino acid sequence: CASSQEWRGVQETQYF. J is TRBJ2-5 and V is TRBV4-2; TRBD2 agrees at 8 bases. CDR1 LGHNA and CDR2 YNFKEQ come from the germline V gene. This CDR3 is 16 amino acids long. The ends lost 0 bases at V and 1 base at J; junction bases unmatched: 4.

The chain combines TRBV11-2 with TRBJ2-5; D could derive from TRBD1 or TRBD2 (5 bases each). CDR1 and CDR2 (germline): SGHAT, FQNNGV. The CDR3 has 15 amino acids. Trimming pared 0 bases from V and 5 bases from J, leaving 13 bases between. The CDR3 here is CASSLDEGSRETQYF. The CDR3 DNA is TGTGCCAGCAGCTTAGACGAGGGGAGCAGGGAGACCCAGTACTTC.

Note on this clone: The sample carries other DNA sequences with the same CDR3. The gene calls are TRBV9 and TRBJ2-3; 9 positions agree with TRBD2. From germline, CDR1 is SGDLS and CDR2 YYNGEE. J was trimmed by 1 base and V by 2 bases; bases with no gene match: 2. The CDR3 is 15 residues long. The CDR3 nucleotides read TGTGCCAGCAGCGTCTTAGCGGGGGGCACAGATACGCAGTATTTT. The encoded protein is CASSVLAGGTDTQYF. The whole variable domain, filled in from reference TRBV9 and TRBJ2-3, reads DSGVTQTPKHLITATGQRVTLRCSPRSGDLSVYWYQQSLDQGLQFLIQYYNGEERAKGNILERFSAQQFPDLHSELNLSSLELGDSALYFCASSVLAGGTDTQYFGPGTRLTVL.

The chain links TRBV5-4 to TRBJ2-7, with 11 bases lining up with TRBD1. The CDR3 covers 15 residues. V shed 0 bases, J shed 4 bases, and the junction held 3 bases outside the gene matches. CDR1 is SGHNT and CDR2 is YYREEE in the germline V gene (reference sequence). The CDR3 region is CASSLGGTGGYEQYF. CDR3 DNA sequence: TGTGCCAGCAGCTTGGGTGGGACAGGGGGGTACGAGCAGTACTTC.